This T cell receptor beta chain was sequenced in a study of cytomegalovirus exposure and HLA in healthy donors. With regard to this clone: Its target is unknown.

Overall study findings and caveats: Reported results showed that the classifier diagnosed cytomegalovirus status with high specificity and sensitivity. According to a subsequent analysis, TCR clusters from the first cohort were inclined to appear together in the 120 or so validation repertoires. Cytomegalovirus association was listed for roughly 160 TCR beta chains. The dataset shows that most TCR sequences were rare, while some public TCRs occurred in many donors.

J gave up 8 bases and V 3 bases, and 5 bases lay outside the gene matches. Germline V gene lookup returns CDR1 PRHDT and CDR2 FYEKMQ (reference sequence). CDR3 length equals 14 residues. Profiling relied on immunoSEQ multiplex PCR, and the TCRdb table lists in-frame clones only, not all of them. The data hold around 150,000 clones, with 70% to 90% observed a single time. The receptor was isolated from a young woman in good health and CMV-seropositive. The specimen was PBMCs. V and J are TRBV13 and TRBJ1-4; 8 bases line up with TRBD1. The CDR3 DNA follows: TGTGCCAGCAGCTTTGGACAGGGATACGAAAAACTGTTTTTT. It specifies CASSFGQGYEKLFF. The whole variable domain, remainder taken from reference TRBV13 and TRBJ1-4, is AAGVIQSPRHLIKEKRETATLKCYPIPRHDTVYWYQQGPGQDPQFLISFYEKMQSDKGSIPDRFSAQQFSDYHSELNMSSLELGDSALYFCASSFGQGYEKLFFGSGTQLSVL.